This T cell receptor beta chain appears in the sequencing data of a study of T cell responses to AZD1222 COVID-19 vaccine. Study-wide results and limits: Repertoires were obtained solely post-peak T cell response. Among the donors, most were white British and more were female, and clonal diversity was possibly underestimated. Spike was spanned by vaccine-associated CD4 TCRs, which were dominant at 160-218 and 743-854.

The CDR3 is 13 residues long. Germline loops: CDR1 SGDLS, CDR2 YYNGEE. V was pared by 3 bases and J by 1 base, with 7 bases between. Using immunoSEQ multiplex PCR, the repertoire was profiled, and TCRdb retains in-frame clones only, with some absent. This sample carries over 130,000 clones, 90% of them seen once, and the ten largest clones take 1.5% to 2%. Note on this clone: Antigen specificity is unknown.

The chain links TRBV9 to TRBJ1-1; D not certain. The starting material was peripheral blood, obtained 28 days after the second AZD1222 dose. The receptor's source is an adult who received the AZD1222 COVID-19 vaccine. In nucleotides, the CDR3 is TGTGCCAGCAGCGATTCAGGGAACACTGAAGCTTTCTTT. Protein sequence: CASSDSGNTEAFF.